This T cell receptor (beta chain) came from a study of pediatric ulcerative colitis. This clone has more than one count but fewer than ten. The table came from immunoSEQ multiplex PCR; TCRdb's copy has only in-frame clones and leaves some out. The sample holds 30,000 to 40,000 clones, roughly four fifths seen once. The CDR3 consists of 12 residues. Germline V lookup: CDR1 SGHNT, CDR2 YYREEE (reference sequence). Trimming cost V 0 bases and J 4 bases, with 4 bases left between them. The rectum was sampled with one to two pinch biopsies at colonoscopy. The chain uses TRBV5-4 and TRBJ1-2, with D uncertain. The sequencing input was gut tissue. This sequence was found in a boy younger than 18 with severe ulcerative colitis. The CDR3 spells CASSLEGYGYTF. The CDR3 bases are TGTGCCAGCAGCTTGGAGGGCTATGGCTACACCTTC.